These 30 T cell receptor beta chains originate from one sample sequenced in a study of T cells after yellow fever vaccination. TCRdb processed the 5' RACE reads anew with MiXCR; each CDR3 protein has one entry. The sample lists some 420,000 distinct CDR3 sequences, about 17% occurring once. Sequences were derived from PBMCs, sampled before the yellow fever booster vaccination. These receptors came from a man between 18 and 29 years old who received the YFV17D yellow fever vaccine.

The sample holds many counts of this clonotype. The rearrangement uses TRBV4-3 and TRBJ2-1; D remains ambiguous. Trimming took 0 bases from V and 10 from J, leaving 10 bases between them. The CDR3 consists of 13 residues. CDR1 is LGHNA and CDR2 is YSLEER in the germline V gene. The CDR3 bases are TGCGCCAGCAGCCAAGATCTGGGCGGCGAGCAGTTCTTC. Protein: CASSQDLGGEQFF.

This chain joins TRBV4-3 and TRBJ1-2; D not resolved. V was shortened by 0 bases and J by 4 bases, with 3 bases between the two germline ends. Looked up from germline, CDR1 is LGHNA and CDR2 is YSLEER. The CDR3 totals 12 residues. The CDR3 loop is CASSQDGYGYTF. DNA for the CDR3: TGCGCCAGCAGCCAAGATGGCTATGGCTACACCTTC.

This clonotype was counted a few times. The chain is built from TRBV20-1 and TRBJ1-4; D is ambiguous. The CDR3 covers 13 residues. Between the trimmed V and J ends, which lost 6 bases and 3 bases, there was a span of 11 bases. Germline lookup yields CDR1 DFQATT and CDR2 SNEGSKA (reference sequence). CDR3 DNA: TGCAGTGCCTCAGAGTATTCTAATGAAAAACTGTTTTTT. Encoded protein: CSASEYSNEKLFF.

J is TRBJ1-5 and V is TRBV20-1; a weak D match, TRBD1 (6 bases). Per the germline V gene, CDR1 is DFQATT and CDR2 is SNEGSKA (reference sequence). The CDR3 is 16 residues long. Trimming took 1 base from V and 3 from J, leaving 16 bases between them. The CDR3 protein is CSARGLRQDVNQPQHF. The CDR3 coding sequence is TGCAGTGCTAGAGGACTTAGACAGGACGTCAATCAGCCCCAGCATTTT.

This chain links TRBV7-9 with TRBJ1-4; 10 positions match TRBD1. V dropped 5 bases and J dropped 8; count of bases not matched to a gene: 8. Germline V gene lookup returns CDR1 SEHNR and CDR2 FQNEAQ (reference sequence). The CDR3 has 15 amino acids. The CDR3 DNA is TGTGCCAGCAGCCGCCGACAGGGGGCCGACGAAAAACTGTTTTTT. Translated: CASSRRQGADEKLFF.

V and J are TRBV11-2 and TRBJ2-5; D is possibly TRBD1 (6 bases). V lost 8 bases and J lost 1, with 20 bases in between. The CDR3 is 16 amino acids. Germline CDR1 and CDR2: SGHAT and FQNNGV. CDR3 sequence: CASGPAEGQRQETQYF. The CDR3 bases are TGTGCCAGCGGACCCGCAGAAGGACAGCGCCAAGAGACCCAGTACTTC.

This chain connects TRBV18 to TRBJ1-6; 7 bases fit TRBD1. Germline V gene data show CDR1 as KGHSH and CDR2 as LQKENI. The CDR3 loop spans 15 amino acids. The V gene end was trimmed by 4 bases and the J gene end by 8 bases; junction bases not matched to a gene: 8. CDR3 residues: CASSLSYRGDSPLHF. CDR3 coding DNA: TGTGCCAGCTCACTCTCGTACAGGGGCGATTCACCCCTCCACTTT.

The chain links TRBV24-1 to TRBJ2-5, with TRBD2 matching 11 bases. Germline V CDR1 and CDR2: KGHDR, SFDVKD. The ends lost 6 bases at V and 3 bases at J; junction bases unmatched: 2. The CDR3 covers 14 residues. The CDR3 loop is CATSTSGGKETQYF. CDR3 nucleotide sequence: TGTGCCACCAGTACTAGCGGGGGAAAAGAGACCCAGTACTTC.

This chain joins TRBV6-5 and TRBJ2-2, with D possibly being TRBD1 (5 bases). Trimming took 6 bases from V and 3 from J, leaving 23 bases between them. Germline-derived CDR1 and CDR2 are MNHEY and SVGAGI. There are 18 residues in the CDR3. The DNA of the CDR3 is TGTGCCAGCAGCGCAGCAGATCCCAGCCTAGGGGACACCGGGGAGCTGTTTTTT. It yields the protein CASSAADPSLGDTGELFF.

The V call is TRBV4-1, the J call TRBJ2-2, with a tentative D call TRBD1 (5 bases). Germline CDR1 reads MGHRA; CDR2 reads YSYEKL. V lost 3 bases and J 2 bases, leaving 16 bases between the germline ends. The CDR3 is made up of 17 amino acids. CDR3 DNA: TGCGCCAGCAGCCAGGGTTTTGCAGGGCTTAACACCGGGGAGCTGTTTTTT. Its translation: CASSQGFAGLNTGELFF.

This chain joins TRBV7-3 and TRBJ1-6; no clear D gene. The CDR3 covers 13 residues. Germline V gene lookup returns CDR1 SGHTA and CDR2 FQGTGA. With 1 base removed from V and 13 bases from J, the gap between germline ends came to 11 bases. CDR3 region: CASSLNGQSPLHF. The CDR3 bases are TGTGCCAGCAGCTTAAATGGGCAATCTCCCCTCCACTTT. Together with reference TRBV7-3 and TRBJ1-6, the CDR3 gives the full variable domain: GAGVSQTPSNKVTEKGKYVELRCDPISGHTALYWYRQSLGQGPEFLIYFQGTGAADDSGLPNDRFFAVRPEGSVSTLKIQRTERGDSAVYLCASSLNGQSPLHFGNGTRLTVT.

The genes are TRBV25-1 and TRBJ1-2; D gene ambiguous. The V end lost 4 bases, the J end lost 3 bases, and 6 bases lay between the germline ends. The germline V gene has CDR1 MGHDK and CDR2 SYGVNS. The CDR3 has 12 amino acids. The CDR3 here is CASSAVDYGYTF. CDR3 nucleotide sequence: TGTGCCAGCAGTGCGGTCGACTATGGCTACACCTTC.

This clonotype was counted only a few times. The genes are TRBV20-1 and TRBJ1-1; D gene uncertain. The CDR3 loop spans 14 amino acids. From germline, CDR1 is DFQATT and CDR2 SNEGSKA (reference sequence). Trimming took off 3 bases at V and 5 bases at J, with 16 bases between the two ends. The CDR3 reads CSASWVPGDTEAFF. The CDR3 DNA follows: TGCAGTGCTAGTTGGGTCCCGGGAGATACTGAAGCTTTCTTT.

CDR3 bases: TGTGCCACCAGCAGATACTCTGGGGCCAACGTCCTGACTTTC. It encodes CATSRYSGANVLTF. The V call is TRBV15, the J call TRBJ2-6; D is undetermined. This CDR3 is 14 amino acids long. V gave up 2 bases and J gave up 0 bases, with 2 bases separating them. Looked up from germline, CDR1 is LNHNV and CDR2 is YYDKDF (reference sequence).

The chain has TRBV5-5 and TRBJ2-7; TRBD1 matches at 11 bases. J was trimmed by 6 bases and V by 4 bases; bases with no gene match: 9. Germline-derived CDR1 and CDR2 are SGHKS and YYEKEE (reference sequence). The CDR3 covers 15 residues. CDR3: CASSANIGTGGEQYV. The CDR3, as DNA: TGTGCCAGCAGCGCCAATATTGGGACAGGGGGCGAGCAGTACGTC.

In this sample, this clonotype turned up a few times. The J gene is TRBJ2-2, the V gene TRBV4-1, with TRBD1 matching 9 bases. CDR3 length equals 17 residues. Unmatched junction bases numbered 11, after V lost 4 bases and J lost 5 bases. Germline V gene lookup returns CDR1 MGHRA and CDR2 YSYEKL. The CDR3 is CASSPKPPGQGTGELFF. The CDR3 DNA is TGCGCCAGCAGCCCAAAACCCCCGGGACAGGGAACCGGGGAGCTGTTTTTT.

The table lists this clonotype with a few counts. The chain combines TRBV20-1 with TRBJ1-6; D may be TRBD1 (5 bases). Deletions cut 2 bases from V and 7 bases from J, with 15 bases between. The CDR3 has 15 amino acids. Germline loops: CDR1 DFQATT, CDR2 SNEGSKA (reference sequence). The CDR3 sequence is CSARPATGPNSPLHF. CDR3 in DNA: TGCAGTGCTAGACCAGCCACAGGCCCCAATTCACCCCTCCACTTT.

This clonotype has only a few counts. An end of the junction differs from the germline gene, which may be a read error. V and J are TRBV2 and TRBJ1-1, with D possibly being TRBD1 (6 bases). The germline gives CDR1 SNHLY, CDR2 FYNNEI. The CDR3 length is 15 residues. The DNA of the CDR3 is TGTGCCAGCAGAGAAGGGGGTCAGGCGAACACTGAAGCTTTCTTT. This translates into CASREGGQANTEAFF. The full variable domain, completed using reference TRBV2 and TRBJ1-1, is EPEVTQTPSHQVTQMGQEVILRCVPISNHLYFYWYRQILGQKVEFLVSFYNNEISEKSEIFDDQFSVERPDGSNFTLKIRSTKLEDSAMYFCASREGGQANTEAFFGQGTRLTVV.

This clonotype was recorded at least ten times. This chain links TRBV11-2 with TRBJ1-4, with a possible D match to TRBD1 (5 bases). V lost 5 bases and J 6 bases, leaving 22 bases between the germline ends. The CDR3 length is 17 residues. The germline CDR1 and CDR2 sequences are SGHAT and FQNNGV. CDR3 amino acids: CASSPGDGPLRDEKLFF. CDR3 nucleotide sequence: TGTGCCAGCAGCCCGGGGGACGGACCCCTCCGGGATGAAAAACTGTTTTTT.

The chain's CDR3 is CASSSRDSSYNEQFF. CDR3 nucleotide sequence: TGTGCCAGCAGTAGCCGGGACAGCTCCTACAATGAGCAGTTCTTC. This chain connects TRBV6-6 to TRBJ2-1, with 7 bases matching TRBD1. The germline gives CDR1 MNHNY, CDR2 SVGAGI (reference sequence). The CDR3 extends over 15 amino acids. J gave up 0 bases and V 5 bases, and 4 bases lay outside the gene matches.

This clonotype was seen repeatedly, ten times or more. The chain employs TRBV5-6 and TRBJ2-1, with 7 positions matching TRBD2. J was trimmed by 13 bases and V by 4 bases; bases with no gene match: 8. This CDR3 comprises 12 residues. The germline V gene encodes CDR1 SGHDT and CDR2 YYEEEE. The CDR3 loop reads CASSLNRDYQFF. In DNA, the CDR3 is TGTGCCAGCAGCCTCAACCGGGACTACCAGTTCTTC.

The V and J genes are TRBV6-2 or TRBV6-3 and TRBJ2-7; a weak D match, TRBD2 (5 bases). V shed 7 bases and J shed 0 bases, with 13 bases lying between them. Germline CDR1 MNHEY, CDR2 SVGEGT. The CDR3 has 14 amino acids. The CDR3 bases are TGTGCCAGCATAACAACGGGGAGCTCCTACGAGCAGTACTTC. As protein: CASITTGSSYEQYF.

This clonotype was observed a handful of times. This chain connects TRBV7-2 to TRBJ1-1, with D hard to call. This CDR3 comprises 11 residues. The germline V gene encodes CDR1 SGHTA and CDR2 FQGNSA. With 7 bases removed from V and 8 bases from J, the gap between germline ends came to 11 bases. CDR3 coding DNA: TGTGCCAGCACCCCCTGCAGAGAAGCTTTCTTT. As protein: CASTPCREAFF.

This clonotype was detected only a few times. V is TRBV6-1 and J is TRBJ1-2; D is uncertain. The CDR3 is 13 amino acids. With 4 bases removed from V and 8 bases from J, the gap between germline ends came to 14 bases. Germline loops: CDR1 MNHNS, CDR2 SASEGT. Here the CDR3 reads CASSGDGDWGYTF. The CDR3 DNA reads as TGTGCCAGCAGTGGAGACGGGGATTGGGGCTACACCTTC.

The gene calls are TRBV19 and TRBJ1-5; D is unresolved. CDR3 length: 12 residues. V lost 8 bases, J lost 1 base, and 6 bases lay in between. Looked up from germline, CDR1 is LNHDA and CDR2 is SQIVND (reference sequence). In nucleotides, the CDR3 is TGTGCCAGTGGGGTGAGCAATCAGCCCCAGCATTTT. This codes for CASGVSNQPQHF. Using reference TRBV19 and TRBJ1-5 for the parts outside the CDR3, the full variable domain is DGGITQSPKYLFRKEGQNVTLSCEQNLNHDAMYWYRQDPGQGLRLIYYSQIVNDFQKGDIAEGYSVSREKKESFPLTVTSAQKNPTAFYLCASGVSNQPQHFGDGTRLSIL.

CDR3 sequence: CASSSGFPQHF. Written as DNA, the CDR3 is TGTGCCAGCAGTTCAGGATTTCCCCAGCATTTT. J is TRBJ1-5 and V is TRBV6-6, with unresolved D. Germline lookup yields CDR1 MNHNY and CDR2 SVGAGI (reference sequence). V lost 4 bases and J lost 10, with 8 bases in between. This CDR3 comprises 11 residues.

This clonotype was picked up many times. The chain carries TRBV2 and TRBJ2-3, with D perhaps given as TRBD1 or TRBD2 (5 bases each). CDR3 length: 14 amino acids. Deletions cut 8 bases from V and 4 bases from J, with 16 bases between. Germline values: CDR1 SNHLY, CDR2 FYNNEI. CDR3 sequence: CASQWDPISDTQYF. Written as DNA, the CDR3 is TGTGCCAGCCAGTGGGACCCTATTTCAGATACGCAGTATTTT.

The chain combines TRBV28 with TRBJ2-7; D is possibly TRBD1 (6 bases). The CDR3 contains 13 residues. The V end lost 3 bases, the J end lost 6 bases, and 12 bases lay between the germline ends. In germline, CDR1 is MDHEN, CDR2 SYDVKM. The DNA for the CDR3 is TGTGCCAGCAGTTTGTACAGGGTAGCCGAGCAGTACGTC. Translated, it gives CASSLYRVAEQYV.

A few counts support this clonotype. V usage is TRBV5-1 and J usage is TRBJ1-1; D remains ambiguous. Trimming cost V 4 bases and J 1 base, with 8 bases left between them. CDR3 length equals 13 residues. The germline V gene encodes CDR1 SGHRS and CDR2 YFSETQ. The CDR3 is CASSTWWNTEAFF. The DNA for the CDR3 is TGCGCCAGCAGCACCTGGTGGAACACTGAAGCTTTCTTT.

The DNA of the CDR3 is TGTGCCAGGTCCCAGGGCTATGGCTACACCTTC. Encoded protein: CARSQGYGYTF. The gene calls are TRBV30 and TRBJ1-2; D may be TRBD1 (5 bases). CDR3 size: 11 residues. Trimming removed 8 bases at V and 4 bases at J, with 11 bases between. Looked up from germline, CDR1 is GTSNPN and CDR2 is SVGIG (reference sequence).